These T cell receptor beta chains were read from a single sample in a study of blood T cells in healthy people across ages. TCRdb used MiXCR to reprocess the 5' RACE reads, holding one entry per CDR3 protein. The table shows hundreds of thousands of distinct CDR3 sequences, with nearly 60% occurring only once. Input material: blood. The receptor source for this set is a man aged 30 to 45 in good health. CDR3s include the opening cysteine and the closing phenylalanine or tryptophan. The D gene is left open where the match is weak. Only some rows state a clone size, as once, few, many or a class for expanded clones.

j_call v_call d_call clone_size cdr3_aa cdr3_nt
TRBJ2-7 TRBV7-2 - - CASSLVSALVHEQYF TGTGCCAGCAGCTTAGTTAGTGCACTAGTCCACGAGCAGTACTTC
TRBJ2-1 TRBV11-2 - - CASSLTLGEQFF TGTGCCAGCAGCTTGACACTCGGCGAACAGTTCTTC
TRBJ2-5 TRBV9 - - CASSVAVGTGDQETQYF TGTGCCAGCAGCGTAGCAGTCGGAACGGGGGACCAAGAGACCCAGTACTTC
TRBJ2-3 TRBV7-2 - - CALAMGGTDTQYF TGTGCTTTAGCGATGGGGGGCACAGATACGCAGTATTTT
TRBJ2-1 TRBV4-3 - few CASSPGHGDEQFF TGCGCCAGCAGCCCTGGGCATGGCGATGAGCAGTTCTTC
TRBJ2-7 TRBV3-1 TRBD2 few CASSQQLASSYEQYF TGTGCCAGCAGCCAACAACTAGCGAGCTCCTACGAGCAGTACTTC
TRBJ2-7 TRBV10-3 TRBD2 few CAISETSGGIYEQYF TGTGCCATCAGTGAAACTAGCGGGGGAATCTACGAGCAGTACTTC
TRBJ1-1 TRBV9 - once CASSASTEAFF TGTGCCAGCAGCGCCAGCACTGAAGCTTTCTTT
TRBJ1-2 TRBV7-2 - - CASSLVGAGVQNYGYTF TGTGCCAGCAGCTTAGTCGGTGCAGGGGTTCAGAACTATGGCTACACCTTC
TRBJ2-7 TRBV12-3/TRBV12-4 - - CASSNPSQRIATYEQYF TGTGCCAGCAGTAACCCCTCCCAGAGGATAGCGACCTACGAGCAGTACTTC
TRBJ1-2 TRBV7-2 - - CASILTPGRTYGYTF TGTGCCAGCATCTTGACACCGGGACGGACCTATGGCTACACCTTC
TRBJ2-6 TRBV30 TRBD1 - CAWGDSLTSGANVLTF TGTGCCTGGGGGGACAGCCTCACCTCTGGGGCCAACGTCCTGACTTTC
TRBJ2-7 TRBV27 - - CASSDDPYEQYF TGTGCCAGCAGTGATGATCCCTACGAGCAGTACTTC
TRBJ1-2 TRBV13 - few CASDTRGHRGYTF TGTGCCAGCGATACACGGGGGCACCGCGGCTACACCTTC
TRBJ2-3 TRBV29-1 - few CSAVVPDTQYF TGCAGCGCTGTTGTCCCAGATACGCAGTATTTT
TRBJ2-7 TRBV6-2/TRBV6-3 TRBD2 - CASSRTGTRISEQYF TGTGCCAGCAGTCGTACCGGGACTAGAATAAGCGAGCAGTACTTC
TRBJ2-5 TRBV29-1 TRBD2 - CSVRGLAGDNEQYF TGCAGCGTACGGGGCCTAGCGGGGGACAATGAGCAGTACTTC
TRBJ2-7 TRBV12-5 - few CASGSGGTYEQYF TGTGCTAGTGGTTCCGGGGGAACCTACGAGCAGTACTTC
TRBJ1-1 TRBV28 TRBD1 - CAGATGGTEAFF TGTGCCGGGGCTACAGGGGGCACTGAAGCTTTCTTT
TRBJ2-7 TRBV6-5 - - CASSYSSVAAGYEQYF TGTGCCAGCAGTTACTCGTCGGTAGCAGCAGGCTACGAGCAGTACTTC
TRBJ1-2 TRBV27 TRBD1 many CASSLVGQSPLNYGYTF TGTGCCAGCAGTTTAGTGGGACAGTCACCTCTCAACTATGGCTACACCTTC
TRBJ1-2 TRBV25-1 - - CASSEGGRNYGYTF TGTGCCAGCAGTGAAGGAGGCAGAAACTATGGCTACACCTTC
TRBJ2-1 TRBV7-2 TRBD2 - CASSLPPIAGGQFF TGTGCCAGCAGCTTACCTCCCATAGCGGGAGGGCAGTTCTTC
TRBJ1-5 TRBV6-1 - - CASGIGDEHF TGTGCCAGCGGAATTGGGGACGAGCATTTT
TRBJ2-1 TRBV6-2/TRBV6-3 - - CACSSFRPPYNEQFF TGTGCCTGCAGTTCCTTTAGGCCGCCCTACAATGAGCAGTTCTTC
TRBJ2-5 TRBV28 - - CASRVAQNQETQYF TGTGCCAGCAGAGTTGCACAGAACCAAGAGACCCAGTACTTC
TRBJ2-5 TRBV20-1 - - CSAMWGAYQETQYF TGCAGTGCTATGTGGGGCGCGTACCAAGAGACCCAGTACTTC
TRBJ2-6 TRBV20-1 - - CGIKTDWSGANVLTF TGCGGAATAAAGACAGACTGGTCTGGGGCCAACGTCCTGACTTTC
TRBJ2-1 TRBV10-3 TRBD2 once CAIIRDYQYNEQFF TGTGCCATCATTAGGGACTACCAGTACAATGAGCAGTTCTTC
TRBJ2-5 TRBV13 - few CASSFDRTPHRETQYF TGTGCCAGCAGCTTTGATCGGACTCCGCATAGGGAGACCCAGTACTTC
TRBJ2-7 TRBV28 - - CASISPGRNYEQYF TGTGCCAGCATCTCTCCGGGGCGGAATTACGAGCAGTACTTC
TRBJ2-4 TRBV2 - - CASSAQVLGEQYF TGTGCCAGCAGTGCACAGGTATTGGGTGAGCAGTACTTC
TRBJ2-1 TRBV15 - few CATSFQRGEQFF TGTGCCACCAGCTTTCAAAGGGGTGAGCAGTTCTTC
TRBJ2-3 TRBV4-3 - - CASSLLKGALDTQYF TGCGCCAGCAGCCTTCTCAAGGGAGCGTTAGATACGCAGTATTTT
TRBJ1-3 TRBV20-1 TRBD1 - CSARDAGRGVSGNTIYF TGCAGTGCTAGAGATGCGGGCAGGGGGGTCTCTGGAAACACCATATATTTT
TRBJ2-7 TRBV30 TRBD2 - CAWSGSGLVIYEQYF TGTGCCTGGAGTGGGTCGGGACTAGTTATCTACGAGCAGTACTTC
TRBJ2-3 TRBV6-5 TRBD2 - CASSYRGPKTSGSRADTQYF TGTGCCAGCAGTTACAGAGGGCCAAAAACTAGCGGGAGTCGAGCAGATACGCAGTATTTT
TRBJ2-7 TRBV25-1 - - CASSESPQVPPTYEQYF TGTGCCAGCAGTGAATCCCCCCAGGTCCCTCCAACCTACGAGCAGTACTTC
TRBJ1-2 TRBV20-1 TRBD1 - CSARPRTGENPGYTF TGCAGTGCTAGACCCCGGACAGGGGAGAACCCTGGCTACACCTTC
TRBJ2-7 TRBV28 TRBD1 few CASRSTGTGSYEQYF TGTGCCAGCAGGTCCACCGGGACAGGGAGCTACGAGCAGTACTTC
TRBJ2-1 TRBV6-2/TRBV6-3 - - CASSDRDWTKFF TGTGCCAGCAGCGACCGGGACTGGACAAAGTTCTTC
TRBJ1-2 TRBV20-1 - - CSAPGDSYYSYTF TGCAGTGCTCCGGGGGACTCCTACTATAGCTACACCTTC
TRBJ2-5 TRBV12-3/TRBV12-4 TRBD2 few CASSPFSGGVTGTQYF TGTGCCAGCAGCCCCTTTAGCGGGGGGGTCACGGGGACCCAGTACTTC
TRBJ2-5 TRBV7-2 TRBD2 - CASSLVLAGAGTQYF TGTGCCAGCAGCTTGGTACTAGCGGGGGCGGGGACCCAGTACTTC
TRBJ2-3 TRBV2 - few CASSDQGDTQYF TGTGCCAGCAGTGACCAGGGAGATACGCAGTATTTT
TRBJ2-7 TRBV10-3 TRBD1 few CAISGMDRAYEQYF TGTGCCATCAGTGGTATGGACAGGGCCTACGAGCAGTACTTC
TRBJ2-7 TRBV29-1 - - CSVMADYEQYF TGCAGCGTGATGGCCGACTACGAGCAGTACTTC
TRBJ2-5 TRBV28 TRBD1 few CASSAGTEETQYF TGTGCCAGCAGTGCCGGGACAGAAGAGACCCAGTACTTC